This record looks at one TCR beta chain sequence and its context. The target of this receptor is not known. Base quality data are lacking; no much larger clone is found one base away. TCRbeta CDR3 regions were amplified from genomic DNA using the immunoSEQ Assay, a bias-controlled multiplex PCR. The authors processed their data as follows. Nucleated cell counts per sample were estimated from amplification of reference gene primers within the assay. Sequence reads were collapsed and filtered to measure the absolute abundance of every unique TCRbeta CDR3 rearrangement. For each sample, productive Simpson clonality was calculated as the square root of Simpson's diversity index across productive rearrangements. The table was pulled from immuneACCESS by TCRdb, which kept in-frame rearrangements only. Such tables lose some clones; where checked, under half of the loss comes from unresolved V genes, and the rest has no known cause. The V and J calls and clone size come from that table; D and trimming were worked out from the DNA. The sample table shows fewer than 450,000 clones, and roughly 88% are seen once. The ten largest make up about 0.63% of the sample.

The sample originates from a study of blood T cell repertoires in COVID-19 (dated by TCRdb to between 2020 and 2021). Context from the whole study: The collaborator samples originated in the United States, Italy and Spain and spanned the acute and convalescent phases of COVID-19. The sample metadata nearly always contained a de-identified subject ID, COVID-19 status, age in years and sex. Subjects who had been exposed to COVID-19, were actively infected with it, or had recovered from it provided the deeply sampled blood TCRbeta repertoires that made up the dataset. The material from the prospective study consisted of cDNA or gDNA derived from T cells, B-cell-depleted T cells, or PBMCs. HLA class I and class II types, where available, came from metadata supplied by the sample provider rather than from assay-based typing. The samples were drawn from two sources: the first 160 participants of the ongoing ImmuneRACE study, and over 950 subjects contributed by 6 global collaborators. The repertoires were released in a freely available public database intended as a resource for research on the immune response to SARS-CoV-2. Broad study findings and their caveats: How much clinical and demographic metadata was included differed by source and by participant, and the metadata was provided uncurated.

Enrolling through a virtual design, the prospective study's participants ranged in age from roughly 18 to 100 years and lived across approximately 25 United States geographic areas. In the prospective study, cohorts were assigned on the basis of participant-reported clinical history obtained from a screening survey and a study questionnaire. For ImmuneRACE Cohort 3, a participant was defined as recovered based on two consecutive negative NP/OP PCR tests, clearance by a healthcare professional, or resolution of symptoms. In the prospective study, whole blood, serum and a nasopharyngeal or oropharyngeal swab were collected from each participant by mobile phlebotomists. Over a roughly 2-month period, participants in the prospective study had the option of providing additional blood draws and questionnaires. Prospective study blood samples were shipped either frozen or at room temperature before DNA extraction.

Compared with germline, V lacks 3 bases and J lacks 4 bases; bases without a gene match: 5. The CDR3, cysteine through phenylalanine, is 14 amino acids long. The sequence is cut down to CDR3 DNA, 42 bases in frame from base 1. CDR1 and CDR2 (LGHDT, YNNKEL) derive from the germline V gene (reference sequence). Recombination connected TRBV3-1 (or the pseudogene TRBV3-2) to TRBJ1-2, and 7 junction bases match TRBD1. The specimen sequenced was PBMCs or T cells enriched from blood (not recorded which). This receptor was taken from a man aged 18-30 years who had recovered from COVID-19. The sequenced DNA is TGTGCCAGCAGCCACGGACAGGAGATCTATGGCTACACCTTC. Its product reads: CASSHGQEIYGYTF.